A selection of T cell receptor beta chains follows, all from one sample in a study of blood T cell repertoires in COVID-19. TCRdb's copy holds only in-frame clones and misses some; the assay was immunoSEQ multiplex PCR. The table records a few hundred thousand clones, approximately 90% of them present only once. The sequencing input was PBMCs or T cells enriched from blood (not recorded which). These receptors all stem from a woman aged 40 to 50 who had recovered from COVID-19. Each CDR3 is given with its conserved first and last residue. A D gene is named only where the DNA matches it firmly. Clone size is stated in some rows and not others, as once, few, many or a class when expanded.

TRBV5-4,-,TRBJ1-3,-,CASSSGQSSGNTIYF,TGTGCCAGCAGCTCTGGACAGAGCTCTGGAAACACCATATATTTT
TRBV2,-,TRBJ1-2,TRBD1,CASSEAVGQYLLF,TGTGCCAGCAGTGAAGCGGTGGGACAGTACCTTTTATTC
TRBV11-3,once,TRBJ2-1,TRBD2,CASSLIGTSGPGDNEQFF,TGTGCCAGCAGCTTAATAGGGACTAGCGGTCCAGGGGACAATGAGCAGTTCTTC
TRBV7-2,-,TRBJ1-2,-,CASSSQDIPPFYGYTF,TGTGCCAGCAGCTCCCAGGACATACCGCCATTCTATGGCTACACCTTC
TRBV15,-,TRBJ2-7,-,CATSRQPAYEQYF,TGTGCCACCAGCCGACAGCCTGCCTACGAGCAGTACTTC
TRBV7-9,-,TRBJ2-1,TRBD2,CASSLVVAGGPNEQFF,TGTGCCAGCAGCTTAGTAGTAGCGGGAGGGCCGAATGAGCAGTTCTTC
TRBV5-8,-,TRBJ2-1,TRBD2,CASSWLTSGIGEQFF,TGTGCCAGCAGCTGGCTCACTAGCGGGATCGGTGAGCAGTTCTTC
TRBV4-3,-,TRBJ2-7,TRBD2,CASSQAWTSGSYEQYF,TGCGCCAGCAGCCAGGCCTGGACTAGCGGATCCTACGAGCAGTACTTC
TRBV27,-,TRBJ2-3,TRBD1,CASSLDRADTQYF,TGTGCCAGCAGTCTCGACAGGGCTGATACGCAGTATTTT
TRBV27,-,TRBJ2-1,TRBD2,CASSPRRSAGGYNEQFF,TGTGCCAGCAGTCCGCGCAGGTCAGCGGGAGGTTACAATGAGCAGTTCTTC
TRBV19,few,TRBJ1-2,-,CASSFSGQGLGYTF,TGTGCCAGTAGTTTCTCGGGACAAGGGTTGGGCTACACCTTC
TRBV27,-,TRBJ1-1,TRBD1,CASSPGTGGSEAFF,TGTGCCAGCAGTCCGGGGACAGGGGGGTCTGAAGCTTTCTTT
TRBV19,-,TRBJ1-1,-,CASSMMGRAAEAFF,TGTGCCAGTAGTATGATGGGCAGGGCGGCTGAAGCTTTCTTT
TRBV19,-,TRBJ2-6,-,CASSTGSGANVLTF,TGTGCCAGTAGTACAGGGTCTGGGGCCAACGTCCTGACTTTC
TRBV19,once,TRBJ1-5,-,CASSIKDRIHPYSNQPQHF,TGTGCCAGTAGTATAAAGGACAGAATTCATCCTTATAGCAATCAGCCCCAGCATTTT
TRBV11-3,few,TRBJ1-2,-,CASGQSNYGYTF,TGTGCCAGCGGACAGTCTAACTATGGCTACACCTTC
TRBV9,-,TRBJ2-3,-,CASSREVGGTDTQYF,TGTGCCAGCAGCAGAGAGGTGGGGGGTACAGATACGCAGTATTTT
TRBV5-6,-,TRBJ2-2,TRBD2,CASSEGLKNTGELFF,TGTGCCAGCAGTGAGGGACTAAAGAACACCGGGGAGCTGTTTTTT
TRBV18,few,TRBJ2-2,-,CATKTGGLADGELFF,TGTGCCACCAAAACCGGGGGGCTAGCTGACGGGGAGCTGTTTTTT
TRBV18,-,TRBJ1-1,-,CASSRAPGQPWWAFF,TGTGCCAGCTCACGGGCCCCCGGACAGCCGTGGTGGGCTTTCTTT
TRBV27,-,TRBJ1-2,TRBD1,CAGSLGRQGDGYTF,TGTGCCGGCAGTTTGGGCCGACAGGGGGATGGCTACACCTTC
TRBV7-2,-,TRBJ1-1,-,CASSLGQRNTEAFF,TGTGCCAGCAGCTTAGGGCAGCGGAACACTGAAGCTTTCTTT
TRBV30,-,TRBJ1-1,TRBD1,CAWSATGEAFF,TGTGCCTGGAGTGCCACAGGGGAGGCTTTCTTT
TRBV15,-,TRBJ2-5,TRBD2,CATSRWRAGDAETQYF,TGTGCCACCAGCAGGTGGAGAGCGGGAGATGCGGAGACCCAGTACTTC
TRBV13,-,TRBJ1-1,-,CASSPEGGNTEAFF,TGTGCCAGCAGCCCCGAAGGCGGAAACACTGAAGCTTTCTTT
TRBV9,-,TRBJ2-7,TRBD2,CASSVEGGRNEQYF,TGTGCCAGCAGCGTCGAGGGAGGGAGAAACGAGCAGTACTTC
TRBV7-2,-,TRBJ1-1,TRBD1,CASSSFRGQNTEAFF,TGTGCCAGCAGCTCCTTTAGGGGGCAGAACACTGAAGCTTTCTTT
TRBV20-1,-,TRBJ2-7,-,CSASYGWPEQYF,TGCAGTGCTAGTTACGGGTGGCCCGAGCAGTACTTC
TRBV12-3/TRBV12-4,-,TRBJ2-2,-,CASSSGRELFF,TGTGCCAGCAGTTCAGGCAGGGAGCTGTTTTTT
TRBV3-1/TRBV3-2,-,TRBJ1-5,-,CASSLSGVGINQPQHF,TGTGCCAGCAGCCTTTCGGGGGTGGGGATAAATCAGCCCCAGCATTTT
TRBV27,-,TRBJ2-7,-,CASRRLVWGSYEQYF,TGTGCCAGCAGGAGACTAGTTTGGGGCTCCTACGAGCAGTACTTC
TRBV7-2,-,TRBJ1-1,TRBD1,CASSPKGDRARTEAFF,TGTGCCAGCAGCCCAAAGGGGGACAGGGCAAGAACTGAAGCTTTCTTT
TRBV6-5,-,TRBJ2-7,-,CASSYKDSSYEQYF,TGTGCCAGCAGTTACAAAGACAGCTCCTACGAGCAGTACTTC
TRBV24-1,-,TRBJ2-3,TRBD2,CATSDPGLAGGYTDTQYF,TGTGCCACCAGTGACCCGGGACTAGCGGGGGGGTACACAGATACGCAGTATTTT
TRBV29-1,-,TRBJ1-2,-,CSVEARTPNYGYTF,TGCAGCGTTGAAGCTCGGACACCAAACTATGGCTACACCTTC
TRBV10-1,-,TRBJ2-2,TRBD2,CASSESDTSGRRPGELFF,TGCGCCAGCAGTGAATCCGACACTAGCGGGAGAAGGCCCGGGGAGCTGTTTTTT
TRBV29-1,-,TRBJ1-1,TRBD1,CSVAAGGWNTEAFF,TGCAGCGTTGCGGCAGGGGGCTGGAACACTGAAGCTTTCTTT
TRBV7-6,-,TRBJ2-1,TRBD2,CASSLDGTKTYNEQFF,TGTGCCAGCAGCTTAGATGGGACTAAAACCTACAATGAGCAGTTCTTC
TRBV4-1,-,TRBJ2-3,-,CASSQESAVSTDTQYF,TGCGCCAGCAGCCAAGAATCAGCGGTTAGCACAGATACGCAGTATTTT
TRBV7-9,once,TRBJ2-5,-,CASSLDFGSQETQYF,TGTGCCAGCAGCTTAGATTTTGGCAGCCAAGAGACCCAGTACTTC
TRBV9,-,TRBJ2-1,TRBD2,CASSVPTSPYNEQFF,TGTGCCAGCAGCGTACCGACTAGCCCCTACAATGAGCAGTTCTTC
TRBV28,-,TRBJ1-2,-,CASRPPGGDGYGYTF,TGTGCCAGCAGACCTCCGGGGGGTGACGGCTATGGCTACACCTTC
TRBV7-2,-,TRBJ2-7,-,CASSPRTAYEQYF,TGTGCCAGCAGCCCTCGGACAGCCTACGAGCAGTACTTC
TRBV24-1,-,TRBJ1-1,TRBD1,CATSDPRQGNTEAFF,TGTGCCACCAGTGATCCCCGACAGGGGAACACTGAAGCTTTCTTT
TRBV6-2/TRBV6-3,-,TRBJ1-1,-,CASSYSASGNTEAFF,TGTGCCAGCAGTTACTCGGCCAGCGGGAACACTGAAGCTTTCTTT